These T cell receptor beta chains were read from a single sample in a study of T-cell reconstitution after alpha-beta-depleted transplantation in children. TCRdb redid the calling of the PCR reads with MiXCR, one entry per CDR3 protein. The sample records 600,000 to 800,000 distinct CDR3 sequences, 13% being singletons. This sample comprised PBMCs, obtained before TCRalphabeta/CD19-depleted stem cell transplant. The receptors here all came from a girl aged 2-10 years with congenital amegakaryocytic thrombocytopenia, due to receive a stem cell transplant. Each CDR3 is given with its conserved first and last residue. The order of the fields is clone size, V gene, J gene, D gene, CDR3 protein, CDR3 DNA. D genes are given only for firm matches. Part of the rows lack a size; the others show once, few, many or a class for expanded clones.

size: many
V: TRBV29-1
J: TRBJ1-4
D: -
CDR3: CSVARGVNEKLFF
DNA: TGCAGCGTTGCCCGGGGGGTTAATGAAAAACTGTTTTTT

size: -
V: TRBV7-2
J: TRBJ2-1
D: -
CDR3: CASSSPPTVYHEQFF
DNA: TGTGCCAGCAGCTCCCCGCCGACTGTCTACCATGAGCAGTTCTTC

size: -
V: TRBV10-3
J: TRBJ2-7
D: TRBD2
CDR3: CAISESGGSYEQYF
DNA: TGTGCCATCAGTGAGTCGGGGGGGTCCTACGAGCAGTACTTC

size: many
V: TRBV5-1
J: TRBJ2-3
D: -
CDR3: CASSLYLGTDTQYF
DNA: TGCGCCAGCAGCTTGTATCTAGGCACAGATACGCAGTATTTT

size: few
V: TRBV5-1
J: TRBJ2-1
D: -
CDR3: CASSLIGVSEQFF
DNA: TGCGCCAGCAGCTTGATTGGCGTGAGTGAGCAGTTCTTC

size: few
V: TRBV7-9
J: TRBJ2-5
D: -
CDR3: CASSISDQETQYF
DNA: TGTGCCAGCAGCATTAGCGACCAAGAGACCCAGTACTTC

size: few
V: TRBV11-1
J: TRBJ1-1
D: -
CDR3: CASSPSPGLTFSYTEAFF
DNA: TGTGCCAGCAGCCCTAGTCCGGGGCTGACATTTTCGTACACTGAAGCTTTCTTT

size: -
V: TRBV14
J: TRBJ2-1
D: -
CDR3: CASSRGYYNEQFF
DNA: TGTGCCAGCAGCCGGGGTTACTACAATGAGCAGTTCTTC

size: many
V: TRBV12-3/TRBV12-4
J: TRBJ2-7
D: TRBD2
CDR3: CASSNSGTSYEQYF
DNA: TGTGCCAGCAGTAATAGCGGGACTTCCTACGAGCAGTACTTC

size: many
V: TRBV29-1
J: TRBJ2-3
D: -
CDR3: CSAVGGPYTDTQYF
DNA: TGCAGCGCCGTTGGCGGACCCTACACAGATACGCAGTATTTT

size: many
V: TRBV5-1
J: TRBJ2-7
D: TRBD2
CDR3: CASSLVGGRNEQYF
DNA: TGCGCCAGCAGCTTGGTTGGCGGGAGAAACGAGCAGTACTTC

size: many
V: TRBV28
J: TRBJ2-5
D: -
CDR3: CASSSRRAQYF
DNA: TGTGCCAGCAGTTCGAGGAGGGCCCAGTACTTC

size: few
V: TRBV20-1
J: TRBJ2-1
D: TRBD2
CDR3: CSARDLSGGSYNEQFF
DNA: TGCAGTGCTAGAGACTTAAGCGGGGGCTCCTACAATGAGCAGTTCTTC

size: -
V: TRBV15
J: TRBJ2-3
D: -
CDR3: CATSRGDTQYF
DNA: TGTGCCACCAGCAGAGGAGATACGCAGTATTTT

size: many
V: TRBV29-1
J: TRBJ2-7
D: -
CDR3: CSVVEGWSYEQYF
DNA: TGCAGCGTTGTGGAGGGATGGTCCTACGAGCAGTACTTC

size: many
V: TRBV5-1
J: TRBJ2-2
D: TRBD1
CDR3: CASSLGQGRSGELFF
DNA: TGCGCCAGCAGCCTCGGACAGGGGAGGTCCGGGGAGCTGTTTTTT

size: many
V: TRBV5-1
J: TRBJ2-2
D: TRBD2
CDR3: CASSLDGRDASDWTGELFF
DNA: TGCGCCAGCAGCTTGGACGGGAGGGATGCCTCTGATTGGACCGGGGAGCTGTTTTTT

size: many
V: TRBV19
J: TRBJ2-7
D: -
CDR3: CASSLLLADEQYF
DNA: TGTGCCAGTTCCCTTCTTTTAGCGGACGAGCAGTACTTC

size: many
V: TRBV11-2
J: TRBJ2-1
D: TRBD2
CDR3: CASSLSPAGGYNEQFF
DNA: TGTGCCAGCAGCTTAAGCCCAGCGGGAGGGTACAATGAGCAGTTCTTC

size: few
V: TRBV28
J: TRBJ1-5
D: -
CDR3: CASSLRGAPVYF
DNA: TGTGCCAGCAGTTTGAGGGGGGCGCCGGTGTATTTT

size: -
V: TRBV20-1
J: TRBJ2-5
D: -
CDR3: CSARTEKNLGRRETQYF
DNA: TGCAGTGCGCGGACGGAAAAGAATCTAGGGAGAAGGGAGACCCAGTACTTC

size: once
V: TRBV19
J: TRBJ2-7
D: TRBD1
CDR3: CASSITGGANYEQYF
DNA: TGTGCCAGTAGTATCACAGGGGGCGCGAACTACGAGCAGTACTTC

size: many
V: TRBV6-5
J: TRBJ2-1
D: TRBD2
CDR3: CASSWGLATYNEQFF
DNA: TGTGCCAGCAGTTGGGGACTAGCGACCTACAATGAGCAGTTCTTC

size: -
V: TRBV4-1
J: TRBJ2-2
D: TRBD2
CDR3: CASSPRGLAGGTGELFF
DNA: TGCGCCAGCAGCCCAAGGGGACTAGCGGGAGGGACCGGGGAGCTGTTTTTT

size: -
V: TRBV5-1
J: TRBJ2-1
D: -
CDR3: CASSRHSGGSLNNEQFF
DNA: TGCGCCAGCAGCCGACATTCCGGGGGTTCGTTGAACAATGAGCAGTTCTTC